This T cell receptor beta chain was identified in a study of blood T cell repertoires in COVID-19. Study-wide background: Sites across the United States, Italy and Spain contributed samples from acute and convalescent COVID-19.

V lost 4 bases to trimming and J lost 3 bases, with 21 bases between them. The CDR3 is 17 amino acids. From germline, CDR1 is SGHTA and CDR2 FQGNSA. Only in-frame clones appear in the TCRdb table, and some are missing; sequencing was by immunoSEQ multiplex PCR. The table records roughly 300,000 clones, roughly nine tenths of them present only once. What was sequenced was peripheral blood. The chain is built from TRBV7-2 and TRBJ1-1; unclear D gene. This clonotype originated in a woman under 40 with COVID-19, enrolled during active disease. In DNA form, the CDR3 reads TGTGCCAGCAGCTCCTTACGACTCACCGGCGTGGACACTGAAGCTTTCTTT. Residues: CASSSLRLTGVDTEAFF.